The source of this T cell receptor (beta chain) is a study of control samples from healthy donors and cancer patients. TCRdb's copy holds only in-frame clones and misses some; the assay was immunoSEQ multiplex PCR. The sample carries roughly 200,000 clones, roughly nine tenths recorded once. There are 15 residues in the CDR3. The J segment lost 7 bases and the V segment lost 1 base, leaving 6 bases of the junction unmatched. From germline, CDR1 is MNHEY and CDR2 SVGAGI. The chain combines TRBV6-5 with TRBJ2-1, with 8 bases aligning to TRBD2. The material sequenced was blood. The TCR originated in a man aged 30 to 39 in good health. The CDR3 loop reads CASSYFKRGRNEQFF. CDR3 in DNA: TGTGCCAGCAGTTACTTTAAGCGGGGGCGAAATGAGCAGTTCTTC.